The rows below give T cell receptor beta chains drawn from one sample of a study of T cells after yellow fever vaccination. TCRdb analysed the 5' RACE reads with MiXCR anew, one entry per CDR3 protein. The sample includes roughly 4,500 distinct CDR3 sequences, approximately 8% of them seen just once. The specimen was PBMCs, either bulk or a sorted T-cell subset (CD4+, CD8+, memory, or dextramer-sorted; not recorded which), collected 15 days after the yellow fever booster vaccination. The receptors stem from a man younger than 40 who received the YFV17D yellow fever vaccine. CDR3s include the opening cysteine and the closing phenylalanine or tryptophan. D genes are given only for firm matches. Expanded clones get a size class; other rows say once, few or many, or leave the size out.

TRBV4-2,medium-sized,.,TRBJ1-2,CASSQGTGTDYGYTF,TGTGCCAGCAGCCAAGGGACCGGGACGGACTATGGCTACACCTTC
TRBV20-1,large,.,TRBJ2-5,CSGMRGEGETQYF,TGCAGCGGGATGAGGGGAGAGGGAGAGACCCAGTACTTC
TRBV4-3,medium-sized,TRBD1,TRBJ1-1,CASSQPGQGSTEAFF,TGCGCCAGCAGCCAACCGGGACAGGGATCCACTGAAGCTTTCTTT
TRBV5-5,medium-sized,.,TRBJ2-4,CASSLRGIQVQYF,TGTGCCAGCAGCTTGAGGGGAATCCAAGTTCAGTACTTC
TRBV7-6,medium-sized,TRBD1,TRBJ2-3,CASSLLTGTGISTDTQYF,TGTGCCAGCAGCTTGCTCACGGGGACAGGGATCAGCACAGATACGCAGTATTTT
TRBV4-2,medium-sized,.,TRBJ2-3,CASSQDPGSTDTQYF,TGTGCCAGCAGCCAAGATCCCGGAAGCACAGATACGCAGTATTTT
TRBV11-2,many,.,TRBJ2-2,CASSTRGFGELFF,TGTGCCAGCAGCACCAGGGGTTTCGGGGAGCTGTTTTTT
TRBV4-3,medium-sized,.,TRBJ1-1,CASSQGPRTEAFF,TGCGCCAGCAGCCAAGGACCGCGGACTGAAGCTTTCTTT
TRBV11-2,many,.,TRBJ2-1,CASSFSPWDEQFF,TGTGCCAGCAGCTTTAGCCCTTGGGATGAGCAGTTCTTC
TRBV11-2,.,TRBD1,TRBJ2-7,CASSPHRGDEQYF,TGTGCCAGCAGCCCCCACAGGGGCGACGAGCAGTACTTC
TRBV5-5,medium-sized,.,TRBJ2-5,CASSLDPRETQYF,TGTGCCAGCAGCTTGGACCCCAGGGAGACCCAGTACTTC
TRBV20-1,medium-sized,.,TRBJ1-1,CSARVVGEAFF,TGCAGTGCTAGAGTCGTTGGTGAAGCTTTCTTT
TRBV29-1,medium-sized,.,TRBJ1-6,CSVKDRTNSPLHF,TGCAGCGTTAAAGACAGGACTAATTCACCCCTCCACTTT
TRBV5-1,many,TRBD2,TRBJ2-3,CASSSGRADTQYF,TGCGCCAGCAGCTCCGGGAGGGCGGATACGCAGTATTTT
TRBV3-1,medium-sized,.,TRBJ2-1,CASSQVGSANEQFF,TGTGCCAGCAGCCAAGTCGGAAGCGCCAATGAGCAGTTCTTC
TRBV4-2,medium-sized,.,TRBJ1-1,CASSQPGSRAEAFF,TGTGCCAGCAGCCAGCCGGGGTCCAGGGCTGAAGCTTTCTTT
TRBV6-5,medium-sized,.,TRBJ1-3,CASSYSGQPSGNTIYF,TGTGCCAGCAGTTACTCAGGACAGCCCTCTGGAAACACCATATATTTT
TRBV7-2,many,.,TRBJ2-7,CASSSIGPPYEQYF,TGTGCCAGCAGCTCCATAGGGCCCCCCTACGAGCAGTACTTC
TRBV20-1,medium-sized,TRBD1,TRBJ2-3,CSGRQGGRTDTQYF,TGCAGTGGTAGACAGGGGGGTCGCACAGATACGCAGTATTTT
TRBV5-6,medium-sized,TRBD2,TRBJ2-1,CASSLAPSGVYNGQFF,TGTGCCAGCAGCTTGGCCCCTAGCGGGGTTTACAATGGGCAGTTCTTC
TRBV12-3/TRBV12-4,medium-sized,TRBD1,TRBJ2-7,CASSSRDRESYEQYF,TGTGCCAGCAGCTCCCGGGACAGGGAATCCTACGAGCAGTACTTC
TRBV20-1,medium-sized,TRBD1,TRBJ1-4,CSALDLRGWGQGQKLFF,TGCAGTGCTCTCGACCTCCGCGGGTGGGGACAGGGTCAAAAACTGTTTTTT
TRBV14,medium-sized,.,TRBJ2-5,CASSQLQTQYF,TGTGCCAGCAGCCAACTCCAGACCCAGTACTTC
TRBV20-1,medium-sized,.,TRBJ2-3,CSAEKKRVSTDTQYF,TGCAGTGCCGAAAAGAAGCGGGTGTCCACAGATACGCAGTATTTT
TRBV27,few,TRBD2,TRBJ2-2,CASRLAGVTGELFF,TGTGCCAGCAGACTAGCGGGAGTGACCGGGGAGCTGTTTTTT
TRBV4-2,many,.,TRBJ2-1,CASSQENTGGLYNEQFF,TGTGCCAGCAGCCAAGAGAATACCGGGGGGCTCTACAATGAGCAGTTCTTC
TRBV5-1,medium-sized,.,TRBJ1-1,CASSLAGTMNTEAFF,TGCGCCAGCAGCTTGGCGGGGACTATGAACACTGAAGCTTTCTTT
TRBV12-5,medium-sized,TRBD2,TRBJ2-7,CASGLGTSGRAHEQYF,TGTGCTAGTGGTTTGGGGACTAGCGGGAGGGCACACGAGCAGTACTTC
TRBV19,medium-sized,TRBD2,TRBJ2-1,CASFRTSNNEQFF,TGTGCCAGTTTTAGGACTAGTAACAATGAGCAGTTCTTC
TRBV10-3,medium-sized,TRBD2,TRBJ2-7,CAIRGLAPYEQYF,TGTGCCATCAGGGGACTAGCCCCCTACGAGCAGTACTTC
TRBV11-2,few,.,TRBJ2-5,CASSLVVGWTQYF,TGTGCCAGCAGCTTAGTGGTAGGGTGGACCCAGTACTTC
TRBV10-2,medium-sized,TRBD2,TRBJ2-7,CASSGSGNEQYF,TGCGCCAGCAGTGGTAGCGGGAACGAGCAGTACTTC
TRBV19,medium-sized,.,TRBJ2-5,CASTPGTSFPAETQYF,TGTGCCAGTACCCCCGGGACATCCTTTCCAGCCGAGACCCAGTACTTC
TRBV12-3/TRBV12-4,medium-sized,.,TRBJ1-1,CASSLVRGNTEAFF,TGTGCCAGCAGTTTAGTAAGGGGGAACACTGAAGCTTTCTTT
TRBV7-8,medium-sized,.,TRBJ1-1,CASSAGRGNTEAFF,TGTGCCAGCAGCGCGGGCAGGGGGAACACTGAAGCTTTCTTT
TRBV20-1,many,.,TRBJ2-4,CSARGPGNIQYF,TGCAGTGCTAGAGGGCCTGGGAACATTCAGTACTTC
TRBV20-1,.,TRBD2,TRBJ2-3,CSAKAGTTRRDTQYF,TGCAGTGCAAAAGCCGGGACTACACGGAGAGATACGCAGTATTTT
TRBV7-9,many,.,TRBJ1-1,CASAHGNTEAFF,TGTGCCAGCGCGCATGGGAACACTGAAGCTTTCTTT
TRBV6-2/TRBV6-3,medium-sized,TRBD2,TRBJ2-3,CASRLRAGVADTQYF,TGTGCCAGCAGACTCCGAGCGGGAGTAGCAGATACGCAGTATTTT
TRBV24-1,once,TRBD1,TRBJ2-2,CATSDPDRGNTGELFF,TGTGCCACCAGTGATCCTGACAGGGGGAACACTGGGGAGCTGTTTTTT
TRBV25-1,medium-sized,.,TRBJ2-1,CASRAYKGEQFF,TGTGCCAGCAGAGCTTACAAGGGTGAGCAGTTCTTC
TRBV5-5,medium-sized,.,TRBJ2-5,CASSRTVAASTWQETQYF,TGTGCCAGCAGCCGAACGGTAGCGGCCTCCACCTGGCAAGAGACCCAGTACTTC
TRBV6-6,medium-sized,.,TRBJ2-7,CASSFLQGLYF,TGTGCCAGCAGTTTCCTTCAGGGACTTTACTTC
TRBV5-6,.,.,TRBJ2-7,CAISPGLLGEQYF,TGTGCCATCAGCCCAGGGCTGCTCGGCGAGCAGTACTTC
TRBV7-2,many,.,TRBJ2-5,CASSFTGRETQYF,TGTGCCAGCAGCTTTACAGGGCGGGAGACCCAGTACTTC
TRBV30,medium-sized,.,TRBJ2-7,CAWGRDLSSYEQYF,TGTGCCTGGGGAAGGGACCTTTCCTCCTACGAGCAGTACTTC
TRBV3-1,medium-sized,.,TRBJ2-6,CASSAWDDHSGANVLTF,TGTGCCAGCAGCGCTTGGGACGACCACTCTGGGGCCAACGTCCTGACTTTC
TRBV5-1,medium-sized,TRBD2,TRBJ2-7,CASSSAQGGTSAGREQYF,TGCGCCAGCAGCTCGGCCCAGGGGGGGACTAGCGCCGGAAGGGAGCAGTACTTC
TRBV6-1,medium-sized,TRBD1,TRBJ2-1,CASSVDRGENEQFF,TGTGCCAGCAGTGTCGACAGGGGTGAGAATGAGCAGTTCTTC
TRBV12-3/TRBV12-4,many,.,TRBJ2-3,CASSRTGGRTDTQYF,TGTGCCAGCAGTCGGACTGGGGGGCGGACAGATACGCAGTATTTT
TRBV3-1,.,.,TRBJ1-5,CASTKQVPQPQHF,TGTGCCAGCACCAAGCAGGTCCCTCAGCCACAGCATTTT
TRBV7-2,medium-sized,.,TRBJ2-6,CASSPDRLVLTF,TGTGCCAGCAGCCCCGATCGGTTAGTCCTGACTTTC
TRBV19,medium-sized,.,TRBJ1-5,CASKEWDRNQPQHF,TGTGCCAGTAAGGAGTGGGATCGCAATCAGCCCCAGCATTTT
TRBV5-4,medium-sized,.,TRBJ2-1,CASSLSGAMNEQFF,TGTGCCAGCAGCTTGTCGGGAGCTATGAATGAGCAGTTCTTC
TRBV20-1,medium-sized,.,TRBJ1-2,CSATYGGNYGYTF,TGCAGTGCCACTTATGGGGGTAACTATGGCTACACCTTC
TRBV5-6,medium-sized,.,TRBJ2-4,CASSQRGQLAKNIQYF,TGTGCCAGCAGCCAACGCGGACAGCTAGCCAAAAACATTCAGTACTTC
TRBV6-2/TRBV6-3,medium-sized,.,TRBJ2-1,CASRTLDRSYNEQFF,TGTGCCAGCAGAACTTTGGATCGCTCCTACAATGAGCAGTTCTTC
TRBV5-1,medium-sized,.,TRBJ2-7,CASSPGSNYEQYF,TGCGCCAGCAGCCCCGGGTCCAACTACGAGCAGTACTTC